This T cell receptor (beta chain) originates from a study of tumor-infiltrating lymphocytes in primary liver carcinoma. The wider study: Sample counts of productive TCRbeta reads spanned roughly 3.5 to 8 million; these counts were similar across tissue types.

Starting from around 500 ng of total RNA, TCR beta cDNA was produced with a primer in the constant region. The TCR beta library was amplified through three nested multiplex PCR rounds in a modified ARM-PCR procedure. PCR rounds one and two used TRBV1-TRBV30 forward primers with a C-beta reverse primer for around 11 cycles each. One entry per CDR3 protein, called by TCRdb with MiXCR from the multiplex PCR reads. This sample yields fewer than 75,000 distinct CDR3 sequences, of which less than 75% are seen a single time; approximately 50% belongs to the top ten. CDR3 size: 15 residues. The germline CDR1 and CDR2 sequences are SGHRS and YFSETQ. In regard to this clonotype: The antigen is undetermined. The junction departs from the called germline gene at one end, perhaps through a read error.

General study points: Paired tumor-adjacent and tumor-blood samples overlapped less than tumor region pairs did.

Unsorted bulk tissue, about 17-33 mg of it, served as the source for co-extraction of RNA and DNA. Each participant had primary liver carcinoma, and surgical resection was the treatment. The chain uses TRBV5-1 and TRBJ2-5, with unresolved D. The specimen was liver tumor tissue from sampling region 2. Subset of the sample: tumor region T2, inferior pole. This TCR was recovered from a man aged 40-49 years with primary liver carcinoma and hepatitis B virus infection. This CDR3 is CASSLGALRQDTQYF. As DNA, the CDR3 is TGCGCCAGCAGCTTGGGAGCCCTCCGCCAAGATACCCAGTACTTC. Full variable domain (missing parts from reference TRBV5-1 and TRBJ2-5): KAGVTQTPRYLIKTRGQQVTLSCSPISGHRSVSWYQQTPGQGLQFLFEYFSETQRNKGNFPGRFSGRQFSNSRSEMNVSTLELGDSALYLCASSLGALRQDTQYFGPGTRLLVL.